These T cell receptor beta chains were read from a single sample in a study of breast tumors, draining lymph nodes, adjacent tissues. Each CDR3 protein gets one entry after TCRdb re-called the multiplex PCR reads with MiXCR. Of approximately 200,000 distinct CDR3 sequences listed, over 25% are singletons. Sequencing was carried out using axillary lymph node tissue. The receptors shown here come from a female donor with breast cancer. Some clones in this sample may be carry-over from other donors' samples. CDR3s include the opening cysteine and the closing phenylalanine or tryptophan. The order of the fields is clone size, V gene, D gene, J gene, CDR3 DNA, CDR3 protein. The D gene is left open where the match is weak. The size of a clone is reported for some rows only, either as once, few or many, or as a class for expanded clones.

>many|TRBV10-3|TRBD1|TRBJ2-7
TGTGCCATCAGTGGAGGGGGACAGGGTTACGAGCAGTACTTC
CAISGGGQGYEQYF
>NA|TRBV20-1|NA|TRBJ1-4
TGCAGTGCTAGTAGGCAGGGTAACGAAAAACTGTTTTTT
CSASRQGNEKLFF
>NA|TRBV20-1|TRBD1|TRBJ1-2
TGCAGTGCAACCGGACAGGGGCGCCTGGCGGGTGATGGCTACACCTTC
CSATGQGRLAGDGYTF
>NA|TRBV30|TRBD2|TRBJ2-3
TGTGCCTGGAGTCGCTTCCTAGCGGAGGTCACAGATACGCAGTATTTT
CAWSRFLAEVTDTQYF
>many|TRBV20-1|TRBD1|TRBJ2-1
TGCAGTGCTGACAGGGGAGAGGACAATGAGCAGTTCTTC
CSADRGEDNEQFF
>many|TRBV19|NA|TRBJ1-2
TGTGCCAGTAGTATGACCCTACAAAGTGGCTACACCTTC
CASSMTLQSGYTF
>many|TRBV5-1|TRBD1|TRBJ2-7
TGCGCCAGCAGCTTGGTGACAGGGTTGAACTACGAGCAGTACTTC
CASSLVTGLNYEQYF
>NA|TRBV18|NA|TRBJ2-7
TGTGCCAGCTCACCGGGTCTATCAGGGGCCTACGAGCAGTACTTC
CASSPGLSGAYEQYF
>few|TRBV20-1|NA|TRBJ1-6
TGCAGTGCTAAGATCGGACGGGAAGGAGATTCACCCCACCACTTT
CSAKIGREGDSPHHF
>few|TRBV5-5|NA|TRBJ2-2
TGTGCCAGCGGCCAACACGCCGGGGAGCTGTTTTTT
CASGQHAGELFF
>many|TRBV7-9|TRBD2|TRBJ2-7
TGTGCCAGCAGCCCCGAGCGGGGGCGCTCCTACGAGCAGTACTTC
CASSPERGRSYEQYF
>many|TRBV4-1|NA|TRBJ2-7
TGCGCCAGCAGCCAAGACATAGCTGGGAGGCACTACGAGCAGTACTTC
CASSQDIAGRHYEQYF
>many|TRBV20-1|NA|TRBJ1-2
TGCAGTGCTTCCCCCGAGACTCCCTATGGCTACACCTTC
CSASPETPYGYTF
>NA|TRBV5-1|TRBD1|TRBJ1-4
TGCGCCAGCAGCTTGGAGTCAGGGGGTGAAAAACTGTTTTTT
CASSLESGGEKLFF
>NA|TRBV28|NA|TRBJ2-5
TGTGCCAGCGGGTCTTTTAGCGTGAACCGTGGGCGCAGGCGAGAGACCCAGTACTTC
CASGSFSVNRGRRRETQYF
>many|TRBV20-1|NA|TRBJ2-1
TGCAGTGCTAGTAGGACATCGTCCTACAATGAGCAGTTCTTC
CSASRTSSYNEQFF
>NA|TRBV5-1|NA|TRBJ2-1
TGCGCCAGCCTAGTAAGAGAAGGAGGTGAGCAGTTCTTC
CASLVREGGEQFF
>many|TRBV2|NA|TRBJ1-1
TGTGCCAGCAGGTCAGACGACAGAGAAGCTTTCTTT
CASRSDDREAFF
>many|TRBV4-2|NA|TRBJ2-3
TGTGCCAGCAGCCAAGATGCTCACACGGTGGGGGATACGCAGTATTTT
CASSQDAHTVGDTQYF
>few|TRBV12-3/TRBV12-4|TRBD1|TRBJ2-2
TGTGCCAGCAGTTTCGCGTTTGGGACAGACACCGGGGAGCTGTTTTTT
CASSFAFGTDTGELFF
>many|TRBV2|TRBD2|TRBJ2-7
TGTGCCAGCAGTGTGGGAGGGAGATCCTACGAGCAGTACTTC
CASSVGGRSYEQYF
>NA|TRBV12-3/TRBV12-4|NA|TRBJ2-4
TGTGCCGGCAGATCCACCGTAGGCAAAAACATTCAGTACTTC
CAGRSTVGKNIQYF
>many|TRBV20-1|TRBD1|TRBJ2-7
TGCAGTGCTAGAGGGGACAGGGGTGGCGGCTACGAGCAGTACTTC
CSARGDRGGGYEQYF
>NA|TRBV7-3|TRBD2|TRBJ2-3
TGTGCCAGCAGCTTATCGCGGGAGGGCTACGCAGATACGCAGTATTTT
CASSLSREGYADTQYF
>NA|TRBV27|TRBD2|TRBJ2-7
TGTGCCAGCAGCCTTACTAGCGGGACAACCCTGGAGCAGTACTTC
CASSLTSGTTLEQYF
>many|TRBV5-5|TRBD1|TRBJ2-7
TGTGCCAGCAGCTTGAGGACAGGGGGCGAGCAGTACTTC
CASSLRTGGEQYF
>many|TRBV7-6|TRBD2|TRBJ2-5
TGTGCCAGCAGCGTAGCGGGGGAAGAGACCCAGTACTTC
CASSVAGEETQYF
>NA|TRBV20-1|TRBD2|TRBJ2-1
TGCAGTGCTGGGTCTAGCGGGAGGTGGCAGTTCTTC
CSAGSSGRWQFF
>NA|TRBV20-1|TRBD1|TRBJ2-1
TGCAGTGCTGCGGACAGGAGAGGCTACACTGAGCAGTTCTTC
CSAADRRGYTEQFF
>many|TRBV7-3|NA|TRBJ2-2
TGTGCCAGCAGCTCCTCCCTCGTGGGTACCACCGGGGAGCTGTTTTTT
CASSSSLVGTTGELFF
>many|TRBV4-1|NA|TRBJ2-1
TGCGCCAGCAGCCCGCGCTACAGTAGCTCCTACAATGAGCAGTTCTTC
CASSPRYSSSYNEQFF
>NA|TRBV20-1|TRBD2|TRBJ2-1
TGCAGTGGGGAGACTAGCGGGAGATTGAGGAATGAGCAGTTCTTC
CSGETSGRLRNEQFF
>NA|TRBV20-1|TRBD2|TRBJ2-7
TGCAGTGCTAGACGACCGACTAGCGGGGGCCCCTACGAGCAGTACTTC
CSARRPTSGGPYEQYF
>NA|TRBV7-7|TRBD1|TRBJ2-1
TGTGCTAGCTCCTACTCCGGGACAGGGAATGAGCAGTTCTTC
CASSYSGTGNEQFF
>NA|TRBV11-2|NA|TRBJ1-5
TGTGCCAGCAGCCAAGGGGTTGGGGCCCAGCCCCAGCATTTT
CASSQGVGAQPQHF
>many|TRBV5-1|TRBD2|TRBJ2-7
TGCGCCAGCAGCTTGGGGTCTAGCGGGGATTACGAGCAGTACTTC
CASSLGSSGDYEQYF
>NA|TRBV7-7|TRBD2|TRBJ2-5
TGTGCTAGCAGCGCCTACAGCGGGGGGGCGGCTGACCCCCAAGAGACCCAGTACTTC
CASSAYSGGAADPQETQYF
>NA|TRBV29-1|NA|TRBJ1-3
TGCAGCGAATCGAAGGGACGAGACACCATATATTTT
CSESKGRDTIYF
>once|TRBV4-3|TRBD1|TRBJ2-7
TGCGCCAGCAGCCTCGGACAGGATTCCTACGAGCAATGCTTC
CASSLGQDSYEQCF
>NA|TRBV19|NA|TRBJ1-2
TGTGCCGGTAGAGTCAGACATACTAACTATGGCTACACCTTC
CAGRVRHTNYGYTF
>many|TRBV20-1|NA|TRBJ2-5
TGCAGTGCGAGGACTAAAGCTCTCAGACTAGAGACCCAGTACTTC
CSARTKALRLETQYF
>many|TRBV19|NA|TRBJ1-2
TGTGCCAGTAAAGGCGGATACTATGGCTACACCTTC
CASKGGYYGYTF
>few|TRBV12-3/TRBV12-4|NA|TRBJ2-1
TGTGCCAGCAGTTTCCGTACAGGCGGCGCGGGGGCGCAGTTCTTC
CASSFRTGGAGAQFF
>many|TRBV19|NA|TRBJ2-2
TGTGCCAGTAGTATTCAGCGGGTTAACACCGGGGAGCTGTTTTTT
CASSIQRVNTGELFF
>many|TRBV10-3|NA|TRBJ1-2
TGTGCCATCAGTGAATCACCCGACTTCTATGGCTACACCTTC
CAISESPDFYGYTF
>large|TRBV7-2|NA|TRBJ1-2
TGTGCCAGCAGCCTACAGCAACGGTTGTATGGCTACACCTTC
CASSLQQRLYGYTF
>many|TRBV20-1|NA|TRBJ2-1
TGCAGTGCTACGAACGAAGGGACGGGCCGTTGGGATGAGCAGTTCTTC
CSATNEGTGRWDEQFF
>many|TRBV14|NA|TRBJ2-7
TGTGCCAGCAGCCGCATAAGCGAGCAGTACTTC
CASSRISEQYF
>many|TRBV7-9|NA|TRBJ1-4
TGTGCCAGCAGCTTAGGAATGCCAGGTGAAAAACTGTTTTTT
CASSLGMPGEKLFF
>once|TRBV7-2|NA|TRBJ1-6
TGTGCCAGCAGCTTGAATTCACTCCTCCACTTC
CASSLNSLLHF
>NA|TRBV18|TRBD1|TRBJ2-1
TGTGCCAGCTCATCGGCCGGGACAGGCTACAATGAGCAGTTCTTC
CASSSAGTGYNEQFF
>NA|TRBV7-3|TRBD2|TRBJ2-5
TGTGCCAGCAGTTTAAAGAGGTGGCTAGCGGGACAAGAGCCCCAGTACTTC
CASSLKRWLAGQEPQYF
>NA|TRBV24-1|TRBD2|TRBJ2-1
TGTGCCACCAGTGACCCCGGAACAGGGCGGACTAGCGGGAGTGAGCAGTTCTTC
CATSDPGTGRTSGSEQFF
>NA|TRBV6-5|NA|TRBJ2-6
TGTGCCAGCAGTTACAGGGTGGGAGCCAACGTCCTGACTTTC
CASSYRVGANVLTF
>many|TRBV15|NA|TRBJ2-1
TGTGCCACCAGCAGAGATAGAACGGGAACCTACAATGAGCGGTTCTTC
CATSRDRTGTYNERFF